This is a list of T cell receptor beta chains from one sample in a study of blood T cell repertoires in COVID-19. The assay was immunoSEQ multiplex PCR, and TCRdb's table has in-frame clones only and misses some. The sample consists of about 210,000 clones, roughly nine tenths of them appearing once. What was sequenced was peripheral blood. These receptors were collected from a woman aged 70-85 years with acute or convalescent COVID-19. The CDR3 runs from the conserved cysteine through the conserved F or W. D genes are given only for firm matches. Rows give clone size only sometimes, using once, few, many, or a class for an expanded clone.

12	TRBJ2-2	-	TRBV25-1	-	CASSRNTGELFF	TGTGCCAGCAGCCGTAACACCGGGGAGCTGTTTTTT
15	TRBJ1-5	-	TRBV6-4	-	CASTRERPSNQPQHF	TGTGCCAGCACTCGAGAGCGTCCTAGCAATCAGCCCCAGCATTTT
12	TRBJ2-5	-	TRBV29-1	TRBD2	CSAQLAGETQYF	TGCAGCGCCCAACTAGCGGGGGAGACCCAGTACTTC
15	TRBJ1-1	-	TRBV11-2	-	CASSLVSGVGTEAFF	TGTGCCAGCAGCTTAGTGTCAGGGGTAGGCACTGAAGCTTTCTTT
15	TRBJ1-6	-	TRBV19	TRBD1	CASSILHRGNSPLHF	TGTGCCAGTAGTATACTCCACAGGGGGAATTCACCCCTCCACTTT
16	TRBJ1-4	-	TRBV11-2	-	CASSLMSGRGFGKLFF	TGTGCCAGCAGCTTAATGTCGGGCAGGGGTTTCGGAAAACTGTTTTTT
15	TRBJ1-2	-	TRBV7-2	TRBD1	CASTFSRDRDRGYTF	TGTGCCAGCACCTTTTCCCGGGACAGGGATCGCGGCTACACCTTC
15	TRBJ1-1	-	TRBV18	-	CASSPLSGRDTEAFF	TGTGCCAGCTCACCTCTCTCCGGGAGGGACACTGAAGCTTTCTTT
12	TRBJ1-4	few	TRBV2	-	CASRDINEKLFF	TGTGCCAGCCGCGACATTAATGAAAAACTGTTTTTT
15	TRBJ1-1	-	TRBV7-2	TRBD1	CASSYLGQVGAEAFF	TGTGCCAGCAGCTACCTGGGACAGGTAGGCGCTGAAGCTTTCTTT
11	TRBJ1-1	-	TRBV11-3	-	CASSLGDEAFF	TGTGCCAGCAGCTTGGGAGATGAAGCTTTCTTT
14	TRBJ1-2	few	TRBV6-6	-	CASSWEGRKDGYTF	TGTGCCAGCAGTTGGGAGGGGCGCAAGGATGGCTACACCTTC
12	TRBJ2-7	-	TRBV6-2/TRBV6-3	-	CASSYHSYEQYF	TGTGCCAGCAGTTATCACTCCTACGAGCAGTACTTC
14	TRBJ2-7	-	TRBV18	TRBD1	CASSRGTGPREQYF	TGTGCCAGCTCACGCGGGACAGGACCTAGGGAGCAGTACTTC
19	TRBJ2-3	-	TRBV7-9	TRBD1	CASSSSIVDRPSSTDTQYF	TGTGCCAGCAGCTCCTCGATTGTGGACAGGCCATCTAGCACAGATACGCAGTATTTT
15	TRBJ2-1	-	TRBV7-8	TRBD2	CASSPIAGPYNEQFF	TGTGCCAGCAGCCCTATAGCGGGCCCCTACAATGAGCAGTTCTTC
16	TRBJ1-1	-	TRBV5-5	-	CASSLGGGFMNTEAFF	TGTGCCAGCAGCTTGGGTGGAGGATTCATGAACACTGAAGCTTTCTTT
16	TRBJ1-4	-	TRBV10-3	TRBD1	CAISESPGQGDEKLFF	TGTGCCATCAGTGAGTCGCCGGGACAGGGAGACGAAAAACTGTTTTTT
16	TRBJ1-4	-	TRBV5-4	TRBD1	CASSSGQLATNEKLFF	TGTGCCAGCAGCTCGGGACAGCTTGCAACTAATGAAAAACTGTTTTTT
14	TRBJ2-7	-	TRBV7-3	TRBD2	CASSLVAGDTEQYF	TGTGCCAGCAGCTTAGTAGCGGGAGATACCGAGCAGTACTTC
18	TRBJ2-2	-	TRBV5-1	TRBD2	CASSLSGLAGANTGELFF	TGCGCCAGCAGCCTATCGGGACTAGCGGGAGCAAACACCGGGGAGCTGTTTTTT
13	TRBJ1-2	-	TRBV6-6	-	CASRGSLNYGYTF	TGTGCCAGCAGGGGCAGCCTTAACTATGGCTACACCTTC
12	TRBJ1-1	-	TRBV29-1	TRBD1	CSVDRAGTEAFF	TGCAGCGTCGACAGGGCCGGCACTGAAGCTTTCTTT
12	TRBJ1-2	-	TRBV3-1/TRBV3-2	-	CASSQGDRGGTF	TGTGCCAGCAGCCAAGGTGACCGGGGGGGCACCTTC
13	TRBJ2-2	-	TRBV28	TRBD2	CASSPLAVGELFF	TGTGCCAGCAGCCCCCTAGCGGTCGGGGAGCTGTTTTTT
13	TRBJ1-4	-	TRBV7-8	-	CASPGGSREKLFF	TGTGCCAGCCCTGGGGGGAGTCGGGAAAAACTGTTTTTT
17	TRBJ2-6	-	TRBV5-4	-	CASSLFRQASGANVLTF	TGTGCCAGCAGCTTGTTCAGACAAGCTTCTGGGGCCAACGTCCTGACTTTC
16	TRBJ2-5	once	TRBV6-5	TRBD1	CASSYADRGLRETQYF	TGTGCCAGCAGTTACGCAGACAGGGGGCTGAGGGAGACCCAGTACTTC
15	TRBJ2-3	-	TRBV28	-	CASRPSGLLTDTQYF	TGTGCCAGCAGACCTTCAGGACTCCTCACAGATACGCAGTATTTT
14	TRBJ1-2	-	TRBV6-5	-	CASSYLGGTDGYTF	TGTGCCAGCAGTTATCTGGGGGGGACGGATGGCTACACCTTC
17	TRBJ2-2	-	TRBV3-1/TRBV3-2	-	CASSLSTTRWSTGELFF	TGTGCCAGCAGCCTTTCTACGACGAGGTGGAGCACCGGGGAGCTGTTTTTT
16	TRBJ1-6	-	TRBV7-3	-	CASSLWGVRNNSPLHF	TGTGCCAGCAGCTTATGGGGCGTACGGAATAATTCACCCCTCCACTTT
15	TRBJ2-1	-	TRBV5-1	TRBD2	CASSILTSGSREQFF	TGCGCCAGCAGCATACTGACTAGCGGGAGCCGAGAGCAGTTCTTC
17	TRBJ1-2	-	TRBV13	-	CASSLEGRGSRYYGYTF	TGTGCCAGCAGCTTAGAGGGAAGGGGTTCCAGGTATTATGGCTACACCTTC
14	TRBJ2-3	-	TRBV27	-	CASSSMPGESTQYF	TGTGCCAGCAGTTCTATGCCTGGGGAGAGTACGCAGTATTTT
14	TRBJ1-5	-	TRBV6-5	-	CASRQPTASQPQHF	TGTGCCAGCAGACAGCCAACAGCAAGTCAGCCCCAGCATTTT
15	TRBJ2-1	-	TRBV10-1	-	CASSDSAGMPHEQFF	TGCGCCAGCAGTGATAGTGCGGGTATGCCCCATGAGCAGTTCTTC
14	TRBJ2-7	-	TRBV15	-	CATSRGDRGYEQYF	TGTGCCACCAGCAGAGGTGACCGAGGCTACGAGCAGTACTTC
15	TRBJ2-1	-	TRBV27	-	CASTSISYLRNEQFF	TGTGCCAGCACCTCTATATCTTACCTGAGAAATGAGCAGTTCTTC
14	TRBJ1-5	once	TRBV4-2	-	CASSQESGVQPQHF	TGTGCCAGCAGCCAAGAGTCCGGGGTTCAGCCCCAGCATTTT
15	TRBJ1-4	-	TRBV5-6	-	CASSRRAGVNEKLFF	TGTGCCAGCAGTCGAAGGGCAGGGGTTAATGAAAAACTGTTTTTT
14	TRBJ2-4	-	TRBV7-2	-	CASSLAPAKNIQYF	TGTGCCAGCAGCTTGGCCCCAGCCAAAAACATTCAGTACTTC
13	TRBJ1-6	-	TRBV18	-	CASSPGESSPLHF	TGTGCCAGCTCACCCGGGGAGAGTTCACCCCTCCACTTT
13	TRBJ2-5	-	TRBV6-5	-	CATSAGGQETQYF	TGTGCCACCAGCGCCGGGGGCCAAGAGACCCAGTACTTC
12	TRBJ1-5	-	TRBV20-1	-	CSASAGGQPQHF	TGCAGTGCTAGTGCCGGGGGGCAGCCCCAGCATTTT
11	TRBJ1-2	-	TRBV29-1	TRBD1	CSGGTAERYTF	TGCAGCGGAGGGACAGCGGAACGCTACACCTTC